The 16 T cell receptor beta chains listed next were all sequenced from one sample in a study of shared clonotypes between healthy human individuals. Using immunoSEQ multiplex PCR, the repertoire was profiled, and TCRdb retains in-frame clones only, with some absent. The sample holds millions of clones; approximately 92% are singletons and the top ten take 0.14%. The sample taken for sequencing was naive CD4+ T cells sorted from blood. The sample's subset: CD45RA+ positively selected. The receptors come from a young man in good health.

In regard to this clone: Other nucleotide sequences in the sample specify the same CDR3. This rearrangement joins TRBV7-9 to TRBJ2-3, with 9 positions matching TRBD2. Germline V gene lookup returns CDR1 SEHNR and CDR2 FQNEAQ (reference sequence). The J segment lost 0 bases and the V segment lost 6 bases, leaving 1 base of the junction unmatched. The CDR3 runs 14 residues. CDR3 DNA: TGTGCCAGCAGAACTAGCGGGAGCACAGATACGCAGTATTTT. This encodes CASRTSGSTDTQYF.

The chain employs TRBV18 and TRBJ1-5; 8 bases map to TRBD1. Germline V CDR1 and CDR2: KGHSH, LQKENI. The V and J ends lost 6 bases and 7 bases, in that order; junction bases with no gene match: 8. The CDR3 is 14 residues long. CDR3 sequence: CASSLGQGTQPQHF. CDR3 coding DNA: TGTGCCAGCTCCCTCGGACAGGGCACACAGCCCCAGCATTTT.

The CDR3 DNA reads as TGCGCCAGCAGCCCGGGACTAGCGGGGGGCCCCAGATCCTACGAGCAGTACTTC. Translated, it gives CASSPGLAGGPRSYEQYF. The V and J genes are TRBV5-1 and TRBJ2-7, with 15 bases identical to TRBD2. Losses at the gene ends were 4 bases for V and 1 base for J; bases not matched to a gene: 9. The CDR3 is made up of 18 amino acids. Per germline, CDR1 SGHRS and CDR2 YFSETQ.

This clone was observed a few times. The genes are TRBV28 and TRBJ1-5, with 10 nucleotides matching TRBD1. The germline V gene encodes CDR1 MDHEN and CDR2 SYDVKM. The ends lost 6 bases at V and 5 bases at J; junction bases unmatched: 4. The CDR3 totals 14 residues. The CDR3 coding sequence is TGTGCCAGCAGCCCCGGGACAGGGGATCAGCCCCAGCATTTT. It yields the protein CASSPGTGDQPQHF. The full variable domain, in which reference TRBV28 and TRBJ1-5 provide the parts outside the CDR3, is DVKVTQSSRYLVKRTGEKVFLECVQDMDHENMFWYRQDPGLGLRLIYFSYDVKMKEKGDIPEGYSVSREKKERFSLILESASTNQTSMYLCASSPGTGDQPQHFGDGTRLSIL.

CDR3 sequence reads: CASSLGTGRKNTEAFF. CDR3 DNA sequence: TGTGCCAGCAGCCTCGGCACGGGACGGAAGAACACTGAAGCTTTCTTT. The rearrangement uses TRBV9 and TRBJ1-1, with D possibly TRBD1 on 5 matching bases. There are 16 residues in the CDR3. CDR1 is SGDLS and CDR2 is YYNGEE in the germline V gene. V was trimmed by 4 bases and J by 1 base, leaving 17 bases between them.

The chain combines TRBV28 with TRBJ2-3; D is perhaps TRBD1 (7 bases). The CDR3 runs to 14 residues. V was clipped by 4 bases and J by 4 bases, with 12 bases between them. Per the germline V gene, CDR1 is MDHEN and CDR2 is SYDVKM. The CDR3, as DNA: TGTGCCAGCAGTTCCCAGGGGGAGGCAGATACGCAGTATTTT. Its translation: CASSSQGEADTQYF. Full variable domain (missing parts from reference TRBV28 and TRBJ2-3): DVKVTQSSRYLVKRTGEKVFLECVQDMDHENMFWYRQDPGLGLRLIYFSYDVKMKEKGDIPEGYSVSREKKERFSLILESASTNQTSMYLCASSSQGEADTQYFGPGTRLTVL.

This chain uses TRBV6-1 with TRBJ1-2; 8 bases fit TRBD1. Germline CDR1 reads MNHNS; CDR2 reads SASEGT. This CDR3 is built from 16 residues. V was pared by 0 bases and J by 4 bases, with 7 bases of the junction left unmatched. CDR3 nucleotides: TGTGCCAGCAGTGAAGCGATCGGACAGGGAGCCTATGGCTACACCTTC. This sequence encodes CASSEAIGQGAYGYTF.

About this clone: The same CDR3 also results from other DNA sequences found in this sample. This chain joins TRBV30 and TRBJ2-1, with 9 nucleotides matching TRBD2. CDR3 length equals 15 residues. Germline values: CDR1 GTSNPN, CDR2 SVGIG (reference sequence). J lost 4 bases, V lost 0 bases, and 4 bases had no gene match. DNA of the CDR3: TGTGCCTGGAGTGTAACTAGCGGGTCTTACAATGAGCAGTTCTTC. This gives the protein CAWSVTSGSYNEQFF.

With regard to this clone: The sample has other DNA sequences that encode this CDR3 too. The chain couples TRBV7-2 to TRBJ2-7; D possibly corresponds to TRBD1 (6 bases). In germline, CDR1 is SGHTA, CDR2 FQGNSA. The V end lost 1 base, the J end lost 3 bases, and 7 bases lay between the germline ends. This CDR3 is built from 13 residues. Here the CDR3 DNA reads TGTGCCAGCAGCTTAGGAGGGGGCTACGAGCAGTACTTC. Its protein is CASSLGGGYEQYF.

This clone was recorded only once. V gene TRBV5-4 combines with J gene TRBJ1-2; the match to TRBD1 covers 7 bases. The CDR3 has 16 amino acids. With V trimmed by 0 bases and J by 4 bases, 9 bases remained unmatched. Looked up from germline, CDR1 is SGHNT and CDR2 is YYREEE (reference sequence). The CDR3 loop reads CASSLGGDRVLYGYTF. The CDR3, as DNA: TGTGCCAGCAGCTTGGGGGGGGACAGAGTTCTCTATGGCTACACCTTC.

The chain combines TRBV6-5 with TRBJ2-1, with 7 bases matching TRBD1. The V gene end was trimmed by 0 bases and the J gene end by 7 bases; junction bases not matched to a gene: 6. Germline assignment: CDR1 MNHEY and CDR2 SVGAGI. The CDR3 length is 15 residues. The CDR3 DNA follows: TGTGCCAGCAGTTACTCACAGGGGATAAGTAATGAGCAGTTCTTC. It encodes CASSYSQGISNEQFF.

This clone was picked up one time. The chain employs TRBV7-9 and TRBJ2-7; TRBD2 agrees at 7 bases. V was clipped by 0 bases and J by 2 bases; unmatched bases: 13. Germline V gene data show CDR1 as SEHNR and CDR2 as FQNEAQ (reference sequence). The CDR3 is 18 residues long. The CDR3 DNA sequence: TGTGCCAGCAGCTTAGCCGTCTTTGGAGAGCGGGGTACCTACGAGCAGTACTTC. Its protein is CASSLAVFGERGTYEQYF.

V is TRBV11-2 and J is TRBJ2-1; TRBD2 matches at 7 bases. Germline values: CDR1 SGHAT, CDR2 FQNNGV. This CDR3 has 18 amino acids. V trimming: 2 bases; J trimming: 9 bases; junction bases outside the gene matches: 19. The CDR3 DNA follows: TGTGCCAGCAGCTTAACCTTCACCTCTAGCGGCGCCTCGCTTGAGCAGTTCTTC. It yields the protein CASSLTFTSSGASLEQFF. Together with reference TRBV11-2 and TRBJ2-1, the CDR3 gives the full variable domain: EAGVAQSPRYKIIEKRQSVAFWCNPISGHATLYWYQQILGQGPKLLIQFQNNGVVDDSQLPKDRFSAERLKGVDSTLKIQPAKLEDSAVYLCASSLTFTSSGASLEQFFGPGTRLTVL.

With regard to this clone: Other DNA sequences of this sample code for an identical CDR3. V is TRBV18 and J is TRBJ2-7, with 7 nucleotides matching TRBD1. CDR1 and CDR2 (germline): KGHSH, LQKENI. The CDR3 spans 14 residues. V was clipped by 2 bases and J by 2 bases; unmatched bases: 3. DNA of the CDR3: TGTGCCAGCTCACCAGGGACAGCAACCTACGAGCAGTACTTC. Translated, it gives CASSPGTATYEQYF.

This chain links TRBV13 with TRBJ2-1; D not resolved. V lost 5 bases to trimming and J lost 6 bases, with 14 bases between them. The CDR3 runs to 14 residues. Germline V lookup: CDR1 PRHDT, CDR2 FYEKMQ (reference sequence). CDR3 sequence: CASSERITLNEQFF. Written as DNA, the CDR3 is TGTGCCAGCAGCGAAAGGATCACGCTCAATGAGCAGTTCTTC. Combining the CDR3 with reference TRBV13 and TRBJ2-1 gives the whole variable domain AAGVIQSPRHLIKEKRETATLKCYPIPRHDTVYWYQQGPGQDPQFLISFYEKMQSDKGSIPDRFSAQQFSDYHSELNMSSLELGDSALYFCASSERITLNEQFFGPGTRLTVL.

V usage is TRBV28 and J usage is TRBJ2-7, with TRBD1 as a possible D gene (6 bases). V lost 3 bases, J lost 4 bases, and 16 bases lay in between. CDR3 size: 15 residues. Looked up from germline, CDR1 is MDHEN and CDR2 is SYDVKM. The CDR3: CASSLAGAMSYEQYF. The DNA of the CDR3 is TGTGCCAGCAGTTTGGCAGGGGCGATGAGTTACGAGCAGTACTTC.